This T cell receptor (beta chain) was sequenced during a study of CD8+CD57+ T cells in acquired aplastic anemia. Overall study: DNA from sorted CD4+ and CD8+ cells averaged around 3.2 ug.

Genomic DNA constituted the template upon which TCR beta VDJ and CDR3 profiling was performed. TCRdb recomputed calls from the reads with MiXCR, one row per CDR3 protein. The sample contains 400,000 to 500,000 distinct CDR3 sequences, 65% to 80% of which appear only once. The germline CDR1 and CDR2 sequences are SGDLS and YYNGEE. A total of 12 residues make up the CDR3, ends included. Concerning this clonotype: A read error is likely, as this CDR3 ends without the conserved phenylalanine or tryptophan. No DNA is shown, since the ends of the CDR3 on it are uncertain; the CDR3 is the one TCRdb lists.

This chain joins TRBV9 and TRBJ1-2. This TCR came from a human donor in good health, serving as a control. Sequences were obtained from sorted CD4+, CD8+, or CD8+CD57+ T cells (not recorded which) from PBMCs. The CDR3 here is CASSVMNEQFIV.